This T cell receptor beta chain was profiled in a study of blood T cell repertoires in COVID-19. Study overall: Specimens from acute and convalescent COVID-19 originated in the United States, Italy and Spain. Nucleic acid was either cDNA or gDNA, and it came from T cells, B-cell-depleted T cells, or PBMCs.

There are a few counts of this clone. Study processing details: Cell counts per sample came from amplifying reference gene primers. Only in-frame clones appear in the TCRdb table, and some are missing; sequencing was by immunoSEQ multiplex PCR. V, J and clone size are taken as reported in that table, and D and trimming were inferred from the DNA itself. Seen here are tens of thousands of clones, 87% observed once, and the top ten hold 7% to 10%. CDR3 length equals 14 residues. V was shortened by 5 bases and J by 7 bases, with 14 bases between the two germline ends. CDR1 is MNHEY and CDR2 is SMNVEV in the germline V gene (reference sequence).

The sequencing input was peripheral blood. The source is a man in his fifties with active COVID-19. This chain uses TRBV27 with TRBJ1-4; a possible D gene is TRBD1 (5 bases). As DNA, the CDR3 is TGTGCCAGCAGTGGGGCGGGGGTCGGTGAAAAACTGTTTTTT. Residues: CASSGAGVGEKLFF.